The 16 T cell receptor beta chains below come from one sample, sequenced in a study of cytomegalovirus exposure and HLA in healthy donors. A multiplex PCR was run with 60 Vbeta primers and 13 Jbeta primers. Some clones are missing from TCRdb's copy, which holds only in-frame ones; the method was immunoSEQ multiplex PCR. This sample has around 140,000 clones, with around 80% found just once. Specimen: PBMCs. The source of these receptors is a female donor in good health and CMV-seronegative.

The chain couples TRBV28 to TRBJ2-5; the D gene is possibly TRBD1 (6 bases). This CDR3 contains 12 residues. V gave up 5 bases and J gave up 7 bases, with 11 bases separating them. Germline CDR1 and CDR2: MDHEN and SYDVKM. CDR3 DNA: TGTGCCAGCAGTCCCAGGGGTTGGACCCAGTACTTC. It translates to CASSPRGWTQYF.

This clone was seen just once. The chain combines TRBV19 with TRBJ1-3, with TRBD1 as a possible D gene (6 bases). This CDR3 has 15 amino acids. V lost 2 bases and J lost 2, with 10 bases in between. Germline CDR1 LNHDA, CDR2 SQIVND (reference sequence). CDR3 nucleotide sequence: TGTGCCAGTAGTATATCAAGGGGGACTGGAAACACCATATATTTT. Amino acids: CASSISRGTGNTIYF. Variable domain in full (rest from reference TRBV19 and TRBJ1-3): DGGITQSPKYLFRKEGQNVTLSCEQNLNHDAMYWYRQDPGQGLRLIYYSQIVNDFQKGDIAEGYSVSREKKESFPLTVTSAQKNPTAFYLCASSISRGTGNTIYFGEGSWLTVV.

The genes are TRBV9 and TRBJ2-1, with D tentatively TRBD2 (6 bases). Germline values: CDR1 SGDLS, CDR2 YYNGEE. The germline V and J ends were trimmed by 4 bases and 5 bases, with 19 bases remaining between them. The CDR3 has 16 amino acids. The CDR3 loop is CASSPQAGRINNEQFF. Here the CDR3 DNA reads TGTGCCAGCAGCCCCCAGGCGGGGCGAATCAACAATGAGCAGTTCTTC.

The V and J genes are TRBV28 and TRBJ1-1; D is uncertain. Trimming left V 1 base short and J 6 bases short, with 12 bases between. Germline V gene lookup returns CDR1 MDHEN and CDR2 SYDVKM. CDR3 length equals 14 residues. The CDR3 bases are TGTGCCAGCAGTTTATTATTTGGGCGTTCTGAAGCTTTCTTT. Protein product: CASSLLFGRSEAFF.

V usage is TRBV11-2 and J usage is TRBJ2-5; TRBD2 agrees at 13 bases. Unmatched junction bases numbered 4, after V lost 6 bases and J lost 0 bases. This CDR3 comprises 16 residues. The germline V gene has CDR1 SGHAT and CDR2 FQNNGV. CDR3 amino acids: CASSFGTSGNQETQYF. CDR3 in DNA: TGTGCCAGCAGTTTCGGGACTAGCGGGAACCAAGAGACCCAGTACTTC.

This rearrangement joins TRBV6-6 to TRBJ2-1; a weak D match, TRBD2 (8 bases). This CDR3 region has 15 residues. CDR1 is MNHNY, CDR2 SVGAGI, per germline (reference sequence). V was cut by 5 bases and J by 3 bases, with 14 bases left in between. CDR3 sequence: CASSRGRGDYNEQFF. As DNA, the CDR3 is TGTGCCAGCAGTAGGGGGCGGGGGGACTACAATGAGCAGTTCTTC.

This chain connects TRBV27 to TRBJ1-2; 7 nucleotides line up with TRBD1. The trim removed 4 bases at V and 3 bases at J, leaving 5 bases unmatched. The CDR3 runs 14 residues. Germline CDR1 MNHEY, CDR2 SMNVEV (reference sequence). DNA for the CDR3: TGTGCCAGCAGTTCTATAGGGGGCTACTATGGCTACACCTTC. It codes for CASSSIGGYYGYTF.

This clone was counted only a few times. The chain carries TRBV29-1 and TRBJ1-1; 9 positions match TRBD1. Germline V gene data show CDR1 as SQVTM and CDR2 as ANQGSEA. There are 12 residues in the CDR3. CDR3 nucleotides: TGCTCATGGACAGGGGTGAACACTGAAGCTTTCTTT. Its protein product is CSWTGVNTEAFF.

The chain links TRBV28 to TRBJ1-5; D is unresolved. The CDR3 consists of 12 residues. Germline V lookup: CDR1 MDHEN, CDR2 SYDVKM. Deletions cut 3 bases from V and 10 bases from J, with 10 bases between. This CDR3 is CASSLLAGPQHF. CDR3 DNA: TGTGCCAGCAGTTTGTTAGCGGGACCCCAGCATTTT.

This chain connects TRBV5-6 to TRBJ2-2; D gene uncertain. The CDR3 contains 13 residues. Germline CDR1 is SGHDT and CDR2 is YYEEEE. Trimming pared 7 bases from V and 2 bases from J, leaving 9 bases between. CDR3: CASSWSNTGELFF. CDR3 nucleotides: TGTGCCAGCTCATGGAGCAACACCGGGGAGCTGTTTTTT.

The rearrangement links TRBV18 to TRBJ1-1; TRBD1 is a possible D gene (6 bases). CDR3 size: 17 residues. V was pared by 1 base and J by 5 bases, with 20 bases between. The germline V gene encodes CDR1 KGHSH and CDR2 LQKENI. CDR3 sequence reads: CASSPRAGALDWTEAFF. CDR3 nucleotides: TGTGCCAGCTCACCACGCGCGGGGGCCCTTGATTGGACTGAAGCTTTCTTT.

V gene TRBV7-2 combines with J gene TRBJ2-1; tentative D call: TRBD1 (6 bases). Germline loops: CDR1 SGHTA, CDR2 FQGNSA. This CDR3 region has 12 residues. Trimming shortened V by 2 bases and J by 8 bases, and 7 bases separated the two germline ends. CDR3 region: CASSLNRDEQFF. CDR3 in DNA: TGTGCCAGCAGCTTAAACAGGGATGAGCAGTTCTTC.

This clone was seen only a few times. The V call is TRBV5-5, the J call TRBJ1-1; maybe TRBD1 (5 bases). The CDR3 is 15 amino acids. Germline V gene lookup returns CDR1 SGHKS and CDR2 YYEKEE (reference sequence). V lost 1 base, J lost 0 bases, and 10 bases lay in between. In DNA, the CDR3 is TGTGCCAGCAGCTTGACAGGAGCCATGAACACTGAAGCTTTCTTT. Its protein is CASSLTGAMNTEAFF.

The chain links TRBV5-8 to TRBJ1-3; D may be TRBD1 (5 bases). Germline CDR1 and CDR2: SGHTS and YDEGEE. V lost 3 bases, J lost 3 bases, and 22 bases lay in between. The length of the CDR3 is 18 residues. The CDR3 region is CASSSPFWGAHDGNTIYF. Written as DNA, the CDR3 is TGTGCCAGCAGCTCCCCGTTCTGGGGCGCGCATGATGGAAACACCATATATTTT.

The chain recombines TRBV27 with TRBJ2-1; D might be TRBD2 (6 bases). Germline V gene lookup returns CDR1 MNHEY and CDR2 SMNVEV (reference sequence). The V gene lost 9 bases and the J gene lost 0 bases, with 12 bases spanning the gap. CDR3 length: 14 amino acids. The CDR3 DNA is TGTGCCAGTTTGGCGGGGAGCTCCTACAATGAGCAGTTCTTC. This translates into CASLAGSSYNEQFF.

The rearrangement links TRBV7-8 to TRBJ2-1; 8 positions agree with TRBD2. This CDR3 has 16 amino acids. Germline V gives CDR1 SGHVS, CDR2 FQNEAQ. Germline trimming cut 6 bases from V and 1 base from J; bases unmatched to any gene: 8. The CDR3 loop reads CASRNQRGQSYNEQFF. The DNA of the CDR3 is TGTGCCAGCAGAAACCAGCGGGGGCAATCCTACAATGAGCAGTTCTTC. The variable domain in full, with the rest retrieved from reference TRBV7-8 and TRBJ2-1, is GAGVSQSPRYKVAKRGQDVALRCDPISGHVSLFWYQQALGQGPEFLTYFQNEAQLDKSGLPSDRFFAERPEGSVSTLKIQRTQQEDSAVYLCASRNQRGQSYNEQFFGPGTRLTVL.